This TCR beta chain was identified during a study of T cell responses to AZD1222 COVID-19 vaccine. Findings and caveats of the study: Repertoire sampling occurred only after the peak T cell response. Baseline seropositives among AZD1222 recipients totaled only 5 to 7. CD4 TCRs linked to vaccination spanned spike, dominating at 160-218 and 743-854.

TCRdb keeps only in-frame clones here, not all; method: immunoSEQ multiplex PCR. Among about 120,000 clones, 70% to 90% were seen once, and the ten largest hold 3% to 4.5%. Details on this clone: As yet, its antigen is unknown.

The source was peripheral blood, collected on day 0 of MenACWY control vaccination. This TCR was sampled from an adult in good health.

This CDR3 reads CASSAMTGNEKLFF. Written as DNA, the CDR3 is TGTGCCAGCAGCGCCATGACGGGGAATGAAAAACTGTTTTTT. This chain uses TRBV7-6 with TRBJ1-4, with unresolved D. The V end was cut by 5 bases, the J end by 5 bases, with 12 bases between. Per germline, CDR1 SGHVS and CDR2 FNYEAQ. This CDR3 region has 14 residues.